These 23 T cell receptor beta chains originate from one sample sequenced in a study of cytomegalovirus exposure and HLA in healthy donors. Both 60 Vbeta primers and 13 Jbeta primers went into the PCR. Method: immunoSEQ multiplex PCR; TCRdb's copy keeps in-frame clones and lacks some. The sample has 150,000 to 200,000 clones, just under 80% seen once. Material: PBMCs. These receptors came from a woman in her forties or fifties in good health and CMV-seropositive.

The rearrangement uses TRBV10-3 and TRBJ2-7; 7 bases line up with TRBD1. Germline CDR1 is ENHRY and CDR2 is SYGVKD. CDR3 length equals 15 residues. V lost 6 bases and J lost 0; bases outside the gene matches: 8. CDR3: CAIRNPTGSSYEQYF. The CDR3 DNA sequence: TGTGCCATCAGAAATCCGACAGGGAGCTCCTACGAGCAGTACTTC.

A note on this clone: The junction differs from germline at one of its ends, possibly a read error. The V and J genes are TRBV2 and TRBJ2-3; possible D gene TRBD1, 6 bases. Germline V lookup: CDR1 SNHLY, CDR2 FYNNEI. CDR3 length: 13 residues. The CDR3 sequence: CAGSPGQRDTQYF. The CDR3 DNA sequence: TGTGCCGGCAGCCCGGGACAACGAGATACGCAGTATTTT.

Comments on this clone: Different DNA sequences within this sample yield the same CDR3. The chain is built from TRBV28 and TRBJ1-2; TRBD1 might be the D (5 bases). This CDR3 is built from 12 residues. Germline V gives CDR1 MDHEN, CDR2 SYDVKM. V lost 2 bases and J 4 bases, leaving 5 bases between the germline ends. CDR3 protein: CASSLDSYGYTF. CDR3 nucleotide sequence: TGTGCCAGCAGTTTAGACAGCTATGGCTACACCTTC.

This clone was seen a few times. The junction differs from germline at one of its ends, possibly a read error. The rearrangement uses TRBV5-1 and TRBJ2-5; D may be TRBD1 (5 bases). Germline values: CDR1 SGHRS, CDR2 YFSETQ. This CDR3 has 13 residues. CDR3 amino acids: CASSQDIQETQYF. CDR3 bases: TGTGCCAGCAGCCAGGACATCCAAGAGACCCAGTACTTC.

In its sample, this clone was seen a few times. The J gene is TRBJ2-4, the V gene TRBV28; D is uncertain. CDR1 and CDR2 from the germline V gene are MDHEN and SYDVKM. The CDR3 has 14 residues. V was clipped by 5 bases and J by 3 bases, with 11 bases between them. CDR3 sequence (DNA): TGTGCCAGCAGTGCAGTAGGAGTCAAAAACATTCAGTACTTC. Translation gives CASSAVGVKNIQYF.

The chain carries TRBV9 and TRBJ2-2, with D perhaps TRBD2 (6 bases). CDR1 and CDR2 (germline): SGDLS, YYNGEE. The V end was cut by 4 bases, the J end by 4 bases, with 14 bases between. The CDR3 sequence is 15 residues long. The CDR3, as DNA: TGTGCCAGCAGCCCCCACACCGGGGGCACCGGGGAGCTGTTTTTT. Its translation is CASSPHTGGTGELFF.

The rearrangement joins TRBV28 to TRBJ1-1; maybe TRBD1 (5 bases). In germline, CDR1 is MDHEN, CDR2 SYDVKM. V lost 6 bases to trimming and J lost 5 bases, with 16 bases between them. CDR3 length: 14 residues. The CDR3 here is CASSRPLGGTEAFF. The CDR3 nucleotides are TGTGCCAGCAGCCGCCCCTTGGGGGGGACTGAAGCTTTCTTT. Using reference TRBV28 and TRBJ1-1 for the parts outside the CDR3, the full variable domain is DVKVTQSSRYLVKRTGEKVFLECVQDMDHENMFWYRQDPGLGLRLIYFSYDVKMKEKGDIPEGYSVSREKKERFSLILESASTNQTSMYLCASSRPLGGTEAFFGQGTRLTVV.

The count of this clone is one. V is TRBV7-2 and J is TRBJ2-5; perhaps TRBD2 as D (5 bases). CDR3 length equals 16 residues. V dropped 5 bases and J dropped 0 bases, with 16 bases sitting between them. Germline loops: CDR1 SGHTA, CDR2 FQGNSA. The CDR3 DNA follows: TGTGCCAGCAGCCTCCAGCGGAGCCTGTACCAAGAGACCCAGTACTTC. This gives the protein CASSLQRSLYQETQYF.

A few counts support this clone. The chain combines TRBV5-1 with TRBJ1-6; 8 nucleotides match TRBD1. The germline V gene encodes CDR1 SGHRS and CDR2 YFSETQ. CDR3 length equals 16 residues. J gave up 9 bases and V 4 bases, and 12 bases lay outside the gene matches. The CDR3 bases are TGCGCCAGCAGCCCGGGACTCGGACAGGGCATTTCACCCCTCCACTTT. Protein sequence: CASSPGLGQGISPLHF. Combining the CDR3 with reference TRBV5-1 and TRBJ1-6 gives the whole variable domain KAGVTQTPRYLIKTRGQQVTLSCSPISGHRSVSWYQQTPGQGLQFLFEYFSETQRNKGNFPGRFSGRQFSNSRSEMNVSTLELGDSALYLCASSPGLGQGISPLHFGNGTRLTVT.

V and J are TRBV14 and TRBJ2-5; 15 bases are shared with TRBD2. The CDR3 sequence is 20 residues long. V gave up 0 bases and J gave up 5 bases; unmatched junction bases: 13. Per germline, CDR1 SGHDN and CDR2 FVKESK. The CDR3 loop reads CASSQDRRTSGRARGETQYF. As DNA, the CDR3 is TGTGCCAGCAGCCAAGATCGGCGGACTAGCGGGAGGGCCCGCGGGGAGACCCAGTACTTC.

This chain joins TRBV18 and TRBJ2-2, with 9 bases that match TRBD2. The CDR3 totals 17 residues. The trim removed 3 bases at V and 4 bases at J, leaving 9 bases unmatched. Germline CDR1 KGHSH, CDR2 LQKENI. The CDR3 spells CASSPGLARLSTGELFF. Written as DNA, the CDR3 is TGTGCCAGCTCACCGGGACTAGCTCGTCTCAGCACCGGGGAGCTGTTTTTT.

This clone occurred a few times. V gene TRBV11-3 combines with J gene TRBJ1-1; D is uncertain. Per germline, CDR1 SGHNT and CDR2 YENEEA. The V end was cut by 4 bases, the J end by 4 bases, with 7 bases between. This CDR3 has 12 residues. The CDR3 DNA follows: TGTGCCAGCAGCTCCTGGCCCACTGAAGCTTTCTTT. Protein sequence: CASSSWPTEAFF.

The chain couples TRBV2 to TRBJ2-1, with D possibly matching TRBD2 (5 bases). Looked up from germline, CDR1 is SNHLY and CDR2 is FYNNEI. The V and J ends lost 8 bases and 5 bases respectively, with 16 bases between them. This CDR3 spans 14 amino acids. The CDR3 protein is CASSRLGLDNEQFF. Written as DNA, the CDR3 is TGTGCCAGCTCTCGCCTAGGACTCGACAATGAGCAGTTCTTC.

The chain is built from TRBV9 and TRBJ1-2, with 9 bases that match TRBD1. The V gene end was trimmed by 4 bases and the J gene end by 8 bases; junction bases not matched to a gene: 12. The germline gives CDR1 SGDLS, CDR2 YYNGEE. The CDR3 runs to 15 residues. The CDR3 sequence: CASSPSPQGAAGYTF. As DNA, the CDR3 is TGTGCCAGCAGCCCCAGTCCACAGGGGGCGGCGGGCTACACCTTC.

On this clone: The junction departs from the called germline gene at one end, perhaps through a read error. Here the CDR3 reads CASSIDRRSSGANGLTF. The CDR3 nucleotides read TGTGCCAGTAGTATAGATCGAAGGAGCTCTGGGGCCAACGGCCTGACTTTC. This rearrangement joins TRBV19 to TRBJ2-6; perhaps TRBD1 as D (5 bases). The CDR3 sequence is 17 residues long. In germline, CDR1 is LNHDA, CDR2 SQIVND (reference sequence).

A word on this clone: At one end the junction does not follow the germline gene, possibly because of a read error. The chain joins TRBV30 to TRBJ2-1; D ambiguous. The CDR3 totals 11 residues. Looked up from germline, CDR1 is GTSNPN and CDR2 is SVGIG (reference sequence). The CDR3, as DNA: TGTGCCTGGAGCCTCAGAAATGCGCAGTTCTTC. Its translation: CAWSLRNAQFF.

The rearrangement joins TRBV4-1 to TRBJ1-3; TRBD1 might be the D (6 bases). Germline V gene data show CDR1 as MGHRA and CDR2 as YSYEKL. V gave up 1 base and J gave up 5 bases, with 18 bases separating them. This CDR3 spans 17 amino acids. The CDR3 sequence: CASSQGTGTPVRNTIYF. The CDR3 DNA follows: TGCGCCAGCAGCCAAGGAACAGGGACGCCGGTGCGAAACACCATATATTTT.

The chain combines TRBV6-1 with TRBJ2-1, with 9 nucleotides matching TRBD2. The junction had 5 bases not matched to a gene; V was cut back by 1 base and J by 7 bases. This CDR3 has 15 residues. Per the germline V gene, CDR1 is MNHNS and CDR2 is SASEGT. CDR3 sequence reads: CASSEGLAGLNEQFF. In nucleotides, the CDR3 is TGTGCCAGCAGTGAAGGGCTAGCGGGGCTTAATGAGCAGTTCTTC.

The V call is TRBV4-2, the J call TRBJ2-3, with 10 bases fitting TRBD2. V lost 5 bases and J lost 6; bases outside the gene matches: 14. The CDR3 has 17 residues. Germline V CDR1 and CDR2: LGHNA, YNFKEQ. The CDR3 spells CASSSQSSGSRLDTQYF. The CDR3 DNA reads as TGTGCCAGCAGCTCACAATCTAGCGGGAGTAGGTTGGATACGCAGTATTTT.

V usage is TRBV30 and J usage is TRBJ1-5; 7 bases are shared with TRBD1. The CDR3 loop spans 12 amino acids. The germline V gene has CDR1 GTSNPN and CDR2 SVGIG (reference sequence). V shed 5 bases and J 2 bases; nucleotides not matched to a gene: 0. CDR3: CAWDRGNQPQHF. CDR3 DNA sequence: TGTGCCTGGGACAGGGGCAATCAGCCCCAGCATTTT.

The chain has TRBV2 and TRBJ1-2, with D perhaps TRBD1 (6 bases). V was cut by 7 bases and J by 6 bases, with 21 bases left in between. The CDR3 runs to 15 residues. CDR1 and CDR2 from the germline V gene are SNHLY and FYNNEI. CDR3 amino acids: CASTIIGGSSNGYTF. Here the CDR3 DNA reads TGTGCCAGCACCATCATAGGGGGATCTTCCAATGGCTACACCTTC.

V gene TRBV5-4 combines with J gene TRBJ1-4, with TRBD1 identical over 9 bases. Looked up from germline, CDR1 is SGHNT and CDR2 is YYREEE (reference sequence). The V segment lost 4 bases and the J segment 6 bases; nucleotides outside the gene matches: 7. The CDR3 is 15 amino acids. The CDR3 DNA sequence: TGTGCCAGCAGCCAGTGGGGGACAGGGTATGAAAAACTGTTTTTT. Amino acids: CASSQWGTGYEKLFF.

The chain links TRBV28 to TRBJ2-1, with 10 bases fitting TRBD2. The junction had 8 bases not matched to a gene; V was cut back by 8 bases and J by 10 bases. The CDR3 is made up of 13 amino acids. From germline, CDR1 is MDHEN and CDR2 SYDVKM. CDR3 DNA: TGTGCCAGCCAGCGGGAGGGCCTCGAAGAGCAGTTCTTC. Encoded protein: CASQREGLEEQFF.